This TCR beta chain was sequenced for a study of cytomegalovirus exposure and HLA in healthy donors. Study-wide results and limits: An assumption of roughly uniform sequencing depth across donors underlay the presence/absence analyses. Later, an analysis found that common viral pathogens appeared to be linked with several of the most significant clusters. A later analysis revealed that TCR association rates differed between HLA loci, peaking at DRB1 and bottoming out at HLA-C. Exclusion applied to some V segments, including TRBV6-2 and TRBV6-3, as they were indistinguishable.

With respect to this clone: The antigen is unknown.

The ends were cut back, 7 bases at V and 9 bases at J, with 4 bases in the middle. The germline V gene encodes CDR1 MDHEN and CDR2 SYDVKM. CDR3 length: 9 residues. It was with 60 Vbeta and 13 Jbeta primers that the PCR ran. Sequencing used immunoSEQ multiplex PCR; TCRdb keeps in-frame clones, though not all of them. The sample records about 190,000 clones, about 80% being singletons. The sequence was collected from a woman aged 25 to 39 in good health and CMV-seronegative. The sequencing input was PBMCs. The V call is TRBV28, the J call TRBJ1-5; D is ambiguous. The CDR3 loop is CASTRPQHF. CDR3 bases: TGTGCCAGCACTAGGCCCCAGCATTTT.